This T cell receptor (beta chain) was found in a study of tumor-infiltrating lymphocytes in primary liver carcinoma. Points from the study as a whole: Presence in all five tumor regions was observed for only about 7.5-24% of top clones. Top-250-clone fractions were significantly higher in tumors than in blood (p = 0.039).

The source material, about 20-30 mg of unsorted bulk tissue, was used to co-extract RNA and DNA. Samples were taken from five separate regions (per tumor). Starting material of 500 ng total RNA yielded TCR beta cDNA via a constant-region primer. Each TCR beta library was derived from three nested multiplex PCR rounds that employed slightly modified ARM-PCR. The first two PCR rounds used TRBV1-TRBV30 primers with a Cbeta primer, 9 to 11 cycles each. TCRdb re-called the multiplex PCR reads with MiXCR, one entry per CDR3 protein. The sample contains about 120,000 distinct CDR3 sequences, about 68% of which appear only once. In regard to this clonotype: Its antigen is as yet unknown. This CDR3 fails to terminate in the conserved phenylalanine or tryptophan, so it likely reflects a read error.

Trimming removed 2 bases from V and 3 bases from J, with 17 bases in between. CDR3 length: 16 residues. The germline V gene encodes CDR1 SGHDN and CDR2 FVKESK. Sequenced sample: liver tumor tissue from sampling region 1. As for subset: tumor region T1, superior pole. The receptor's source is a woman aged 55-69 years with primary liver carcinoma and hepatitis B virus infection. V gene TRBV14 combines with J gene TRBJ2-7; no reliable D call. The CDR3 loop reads CASSQSGLVEYYEQYS. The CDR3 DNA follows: TGTGCCAGCAGCCAATCAGGTCTAGTGGAATACTACGAGCAGTACTCC.